The sequence of this T cell receptor beta chain was determined in a study of immune evolution from preneoplasia to lung adenocarcinoma. Worth noting for this clone: Its antigen is still unknown.

The data were produced by immunoSEQ multiplex PCR, yet TCRdb's version contains in-frame clones alone and is incomplete. Here the sample spans under 7,500 clones, roughly 77% being singletons. Nucleic acids came from premalignant or tumor cells enriched by macro-dissection. Whole-study findings and limits: Later-stage lesions appeared to have more T cells, more diversity, less clonality.

CDR1 WSHSY and CDR2 SAAADI come from the germline V gene. V dropped 10 bases and J dropped 11 bases, with 20 bases sitting between them. CDR3 length: 12 amino acids. The chain combines TRBV10-2 with TRBJ1-1; weak D call: TRBD1 (5 bases). This sequence originates from a person aged 70 to 85 with lung adenocarcinoma. The sample consisted of FFPE minimally invasive lung adenocarcinoma tissue. The CDR3 reads CATTQGFEGAFF. DNA for the CDR3: TGCGCCACCACCCAGGGTTTTGAGGGGGCTTTCTTT.